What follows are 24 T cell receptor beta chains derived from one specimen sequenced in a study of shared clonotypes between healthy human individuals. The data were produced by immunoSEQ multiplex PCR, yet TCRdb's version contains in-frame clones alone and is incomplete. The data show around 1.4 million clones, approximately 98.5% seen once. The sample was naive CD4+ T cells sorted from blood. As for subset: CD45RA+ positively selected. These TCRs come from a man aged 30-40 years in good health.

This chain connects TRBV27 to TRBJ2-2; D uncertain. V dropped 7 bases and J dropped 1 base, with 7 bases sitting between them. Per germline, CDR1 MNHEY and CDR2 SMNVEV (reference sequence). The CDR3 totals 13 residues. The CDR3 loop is CASKSGNTGELFF. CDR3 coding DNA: TGTGCCAGCAAATCTGGGAACACCGGGGAGCTGTTTTTT.

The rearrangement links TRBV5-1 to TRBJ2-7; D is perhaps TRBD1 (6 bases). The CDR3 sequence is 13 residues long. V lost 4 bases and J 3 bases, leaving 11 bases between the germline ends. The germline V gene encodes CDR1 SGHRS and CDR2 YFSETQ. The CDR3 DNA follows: TGCGCCAGCAGCCCCGGACAGTACTACGAGCAGTACTTC. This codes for CASSPGQYYEQYF.

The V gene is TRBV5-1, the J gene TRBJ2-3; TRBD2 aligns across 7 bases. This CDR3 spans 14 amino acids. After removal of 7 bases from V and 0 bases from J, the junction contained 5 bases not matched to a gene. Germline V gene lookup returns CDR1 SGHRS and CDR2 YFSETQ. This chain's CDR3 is CASYRGSSTDTQYF. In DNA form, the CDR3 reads TGCGCCAGCTACCGCGGGAGTAGCACAGATACGCAGTATTTT.

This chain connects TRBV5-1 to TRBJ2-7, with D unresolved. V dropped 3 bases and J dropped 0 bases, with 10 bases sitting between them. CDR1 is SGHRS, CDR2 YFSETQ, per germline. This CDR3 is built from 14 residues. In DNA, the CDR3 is TGCGCCAGCAGCTCCGGGTCGCCCTCCTACGAGCAGTACTTC. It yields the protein CASSSGSPSYEQYF.

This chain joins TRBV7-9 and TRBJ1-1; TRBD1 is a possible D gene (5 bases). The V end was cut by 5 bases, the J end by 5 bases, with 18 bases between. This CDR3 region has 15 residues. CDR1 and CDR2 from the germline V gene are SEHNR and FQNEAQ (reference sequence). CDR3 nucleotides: TGTGCCAGCAGCCCACGTCGCGTAAGGGGTACTGAAGCTTTCTTT. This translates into CASSPRRVRGTEAFF. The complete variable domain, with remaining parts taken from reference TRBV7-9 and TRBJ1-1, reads DTGVSQNPRHKITKRGQNVTFRCDPISEHNRLYWYRQTLGQGPEFLTYFQNEAQLEKSRLLSDRFSAERPKGSFSTLEIQRTEQGDSAMYLCASSPRRVRGTEAFFGQGTRLTVV.

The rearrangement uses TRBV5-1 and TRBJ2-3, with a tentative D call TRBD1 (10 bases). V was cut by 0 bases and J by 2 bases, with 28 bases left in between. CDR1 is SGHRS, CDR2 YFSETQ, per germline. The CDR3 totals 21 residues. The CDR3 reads CASSLARGQGTSTTLTDTQYF. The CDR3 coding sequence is TGCGCCAGCAGCTTGGCCAGGGGACAGGGGACTAGCACAACCCTCACAGATACGCAGTATTTT.

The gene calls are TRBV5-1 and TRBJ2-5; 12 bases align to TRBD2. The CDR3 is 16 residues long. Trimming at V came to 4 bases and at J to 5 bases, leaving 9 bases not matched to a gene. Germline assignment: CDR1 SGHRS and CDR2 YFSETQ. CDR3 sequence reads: CASSQGLAGGFETQYF. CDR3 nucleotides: TGCGCCAGCAGCCAGGGACTAGCGGGCGGTTTTGAGACCCAGTACTTC.

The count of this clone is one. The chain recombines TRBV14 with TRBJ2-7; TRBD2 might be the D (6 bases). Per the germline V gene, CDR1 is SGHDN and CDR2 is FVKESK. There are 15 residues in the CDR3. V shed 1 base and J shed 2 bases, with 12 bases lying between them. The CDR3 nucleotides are TGTGCCAGCAGCCAAGTGTGGGCTAGCGCCTACGAGCAGTACTTC. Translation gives CASSQVWASAYEQYF.

The CDR3 is CASSPPPELAGGRLYNEQFF. CDR3 coding DNA: TGTGCCAGCTCACCACCCCCGGAACTAGCGGGAGGGAGGCTTTACAATGAGCAGTTCTTC. This chain uses TRBV18 with TRBJ2-1; 13 bases are a match to TRBD2. The CDR3 consists of 20 residues. Trimming at V came to 0 bases and at J to 4 bases, leaving 12 bases not matched to a gene. Germline CDR1 and CDR2: KGHSH and LQKENI. Full variable domain (missing parts from reference TRBV18 and TRBJ2-1): NAGVMQNPRHLVRRRGQEARLRCSPMKGHSHVYWYRQLPEEGLKFMVYLQKENIIDESGMPKERFSAEFPKEGPSILRIQQVVRGDSAAYFCASSPPPELAGGRLYNEQFFGPGTRLTVL.

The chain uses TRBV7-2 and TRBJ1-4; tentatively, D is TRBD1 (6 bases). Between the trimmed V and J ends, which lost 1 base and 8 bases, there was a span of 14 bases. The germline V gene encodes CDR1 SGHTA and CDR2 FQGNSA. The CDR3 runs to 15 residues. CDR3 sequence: CASSLEGGRREKLFF. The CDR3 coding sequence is TGTGCCAGCAGCTTAGAGGGGGGGCGCCGGGAAAAACTGTTTTTT.

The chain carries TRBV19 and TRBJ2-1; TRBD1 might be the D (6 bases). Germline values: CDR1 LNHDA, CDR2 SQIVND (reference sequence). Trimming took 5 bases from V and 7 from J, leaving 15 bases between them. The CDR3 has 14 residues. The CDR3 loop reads CASSVFRGTNEQFF. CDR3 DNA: TGTGCCAGTAGTGTTTTCAGGGGTACAAATGAGCAGTTCTTC.

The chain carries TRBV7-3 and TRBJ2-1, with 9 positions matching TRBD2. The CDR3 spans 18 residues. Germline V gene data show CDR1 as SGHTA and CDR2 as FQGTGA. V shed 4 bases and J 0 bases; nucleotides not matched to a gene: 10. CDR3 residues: CASSYIPRREGSYNEQFF. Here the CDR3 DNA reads TGTGCCAGCAGCTACATTCCCCGGCGGGAGGGCTCCTACAATGAGCAGTTCTTC. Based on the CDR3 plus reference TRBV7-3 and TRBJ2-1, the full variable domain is GAGVSQTPSNKVTEKGKYVELRCDPISGHTALYWYRQSLGQGPEFLIYFQGTGAADDSGLPNDRFFAVRPEGSVSTLKIQRTERGDSAVYLCASSYIPRREGSYNEQFFGPGTRLTVL.

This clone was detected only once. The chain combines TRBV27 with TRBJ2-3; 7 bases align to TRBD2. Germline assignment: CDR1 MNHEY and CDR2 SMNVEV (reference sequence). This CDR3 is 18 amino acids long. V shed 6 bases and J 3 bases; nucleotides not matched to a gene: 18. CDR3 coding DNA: TGTGCCAGCAGACAGAGAAGATTCGCGGGAGTTATTACAGATACGCAGTATTTT. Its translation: CASRQRRFAGVITDTQYF.

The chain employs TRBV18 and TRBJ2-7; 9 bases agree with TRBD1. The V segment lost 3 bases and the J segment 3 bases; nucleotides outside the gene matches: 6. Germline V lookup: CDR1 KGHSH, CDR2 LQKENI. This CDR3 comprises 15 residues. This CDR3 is CASSPTRDRVYEQYF. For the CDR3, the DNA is TGTGCCAGCTCACCGACCCGGGACAGGGTCTACGAGCAGTACTTC.

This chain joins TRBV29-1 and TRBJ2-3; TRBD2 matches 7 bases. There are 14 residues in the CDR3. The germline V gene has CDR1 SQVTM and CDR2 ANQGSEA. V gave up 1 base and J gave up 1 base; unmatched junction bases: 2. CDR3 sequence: CSVEGLARTDTQYF. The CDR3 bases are TGCAGCGTTGAAGGACTAGCACGCACAGATACGCAGTATTTT.

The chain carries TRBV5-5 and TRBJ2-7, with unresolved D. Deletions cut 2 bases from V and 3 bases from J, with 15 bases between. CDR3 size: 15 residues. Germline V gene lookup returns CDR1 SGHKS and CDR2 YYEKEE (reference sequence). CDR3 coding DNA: TGTGCCAGCAGCTTTTTGAGTGACCGAAACTACGAGCAGTACTTC. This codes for CASSFLSDRNYEQYF.

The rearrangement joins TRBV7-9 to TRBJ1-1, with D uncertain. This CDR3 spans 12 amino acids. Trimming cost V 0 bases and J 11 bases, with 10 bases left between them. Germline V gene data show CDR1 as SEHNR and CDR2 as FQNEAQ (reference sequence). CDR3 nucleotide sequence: TGTGCCAGCAGCTTAGCTCCGCTTTTGGCTTTCTTT. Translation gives CASSLAPLLAFF.

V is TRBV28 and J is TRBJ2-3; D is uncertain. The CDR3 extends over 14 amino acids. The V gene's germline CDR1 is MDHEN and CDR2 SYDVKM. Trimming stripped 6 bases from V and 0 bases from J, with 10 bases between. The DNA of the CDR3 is TGTGCCAGCAGAGCACGCACTAGCACAGATACGCAGTATTTT. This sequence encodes CASRARTSTDTQYF.

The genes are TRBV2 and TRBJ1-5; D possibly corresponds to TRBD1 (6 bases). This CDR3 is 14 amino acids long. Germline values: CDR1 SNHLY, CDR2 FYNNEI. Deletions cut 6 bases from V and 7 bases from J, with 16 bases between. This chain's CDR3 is CASRGLRGYQPQHF. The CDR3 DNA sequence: TGTGCCAGCAGGGGCCTCAGGGGATACCAGCCCCAGCATTTT.

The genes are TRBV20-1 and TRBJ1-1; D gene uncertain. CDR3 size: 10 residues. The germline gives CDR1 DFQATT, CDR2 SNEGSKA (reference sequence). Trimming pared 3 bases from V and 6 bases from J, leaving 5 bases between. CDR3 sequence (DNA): TGCAGTGCTAGGTACCCTGAAGCTTTCTTT. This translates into CSARYPEAFF.

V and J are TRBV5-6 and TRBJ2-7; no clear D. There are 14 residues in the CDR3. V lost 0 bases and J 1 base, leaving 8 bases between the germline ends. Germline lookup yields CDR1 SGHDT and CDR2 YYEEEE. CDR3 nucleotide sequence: TGTGCCAGCAGCTTGGCCATAGGGTCCTACGAGCAGTACTTC. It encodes CASSLAIGSYEQYF.

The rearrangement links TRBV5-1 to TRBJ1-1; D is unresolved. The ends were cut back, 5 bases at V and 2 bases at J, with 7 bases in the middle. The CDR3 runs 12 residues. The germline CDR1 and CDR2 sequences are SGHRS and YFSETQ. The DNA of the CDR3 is TGCGCCAGCAGGTCCCCTAACACTGAAGCTTTCTTT. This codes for CASRSPNTEAFF.

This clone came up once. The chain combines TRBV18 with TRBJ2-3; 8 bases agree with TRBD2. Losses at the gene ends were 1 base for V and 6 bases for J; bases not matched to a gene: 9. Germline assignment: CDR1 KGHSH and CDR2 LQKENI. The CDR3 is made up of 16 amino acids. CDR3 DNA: TGTGCCAGCTCACCACGTTCGGGAGGGCCTGGGGATACGCAGTATTTT. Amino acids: CASSPRSGGPGDTQYF.

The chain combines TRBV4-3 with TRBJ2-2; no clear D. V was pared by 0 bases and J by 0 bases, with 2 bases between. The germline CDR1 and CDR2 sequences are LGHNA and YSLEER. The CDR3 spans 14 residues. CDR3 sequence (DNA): TGCGCCAGCAGCCAAGAGCCGAACACCGGGGAGCTGTTTTTT. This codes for CASSQEPNTGELFF.